In this sample, the clone carrying this T cell receptor (beta chain) turned up a few times. The antigen remains undetermined. The study ran its PCR with 60 Vbeta and 13 Jbeta primers. Only in-frame clones appear in the TCRdb table, and some are missing; sequencing was by immunoSEQ multiplex PCR. The table includes 150,000 to 200,000 clones, around 79% detected once. CDR1 is MDHEN, CDR2 SYDVKM, per germline. V was trimmed by 4 bases and J by 8 bases, leaving 20 bases between them. The CDR3 totals 15 residues. These data belong to a study of cytomegalovirus exposure and HLA in healthy donors. Turning to the study itself: Findings of an earlier analysis included roughly 110 million unique TCR beta sequences from 190 million or so T cells. Study-level results: For TCR beta chains, V- and J-gene trimming was later linked to a missense DCLRE1C variant. For most TCR sequences rarity was the rule, although some public TCRs occurred in many donors. Earlier findings revealed that most TCR beta V segments proved productive either about 87% or about 30% of the time.

This receptor was obtained from a woman between 45 and 65 years old in good health and CMV-seronegative. Sequencing input: PBMCs. This chain links TRBV28 with TRBJ1-2; D is unresolved. The CDR3 nucleotides read TGTGCCAGCAGTTCCCTCTCCCCCGGGGATTTCGGCTACACCTTC. Encoded protein: CASSSLSPGDFGYTF.